The 26 T cell receptor beta chains listed next were all sequenced from one sample in a study of shared clonotypes between healthy human individuals. Terminally differentiated effector memory CD45RA+ cells were excluded from the naive CD8 cells, which were CD45RO-negative and positively selected for CCR7. Sequencing used immunoSEQ multiplex PCR; TCRdb keeps in-frame clones, though not all of them. The repertoire holds 2 million or so clones, with just under 95% as singletons. Sequencing input: naive CD8+ T cells sorted from blood. All receptors come from a man younger than 35 in good health.

As regards this clone: This same CDR3 is encoded by further DNA sequences in the sample. The chain has TRBV9 and TRBJ2-7; TRBD1 matches 7 bases. V was pared by 0 bases and J by 3 bases, with 3 bases of the junction left unmatched. CDR1 is SGDLS and CDR2 is YYNGEE in the germline V gene. This CDR3 is 14 amino acids long. CDR3 protein: CASSVEGAGYEQYF. In DNA form, the CDR3 reads TGTGCCAGCAGCGTAGAGGGGGCGGGCTACGAGCAGTACTTC.

The V gene is TRBV11-1, the J gene TRBJ2-1, with 7 bases identical to TRBD2. The CDR3 spans 14 residues. V gave up 3 bases and J gave up 8 bases; unmatched junction bases: 7. Looked up from germline, CDR1 is SGHAT and CDR2 is FQDESV (reference sequence). The CDR3 region has the DNA TGTGCCAGCAGCTTCTTTGCGGGAGCGGATGAGCAGTTCTTC. It is translated as CASSFFAGADEQFF.

Turning to this clone: Other DNA sequences in the same sample also yield this CDR3. V gene TRBV9 combines with J gene TRBJ2-5, with D perhaps TRBD1 or TRBD2 (6 bases each). V lost 3 bases and J lost 1, with 7 bases in between. The CDR3 length is 13 residues. Germline V gene lookup returns CDR1 SGDLS and CDR2 YYNGEE. DNA of the CDR3: TGTGCCAGCAGCGAGGGGGGCCAAGAGACCCAGTACTTC. It specifies CASSEGGQETQYF.

This chain links TRBV19 with TRBJ2-2, with 13 positions matching TRBD2. The germline gives CDR1 LNHDA, CDR2 SQIVND (reference sequence). The CDR3 length is 17 residues. J was trimmed by 5 bases and V by 0 bases; bases with no gene match: 3. As DNA, the CDR3 is TGTGCCAGTAGTATAGAAGGACTAGCGGGGGTAACCGGGGAGCTGTTTTTT. It codes for CASSIEGLAGVTGELFF.

Notes on this clone: Distinct nucleotide sequences in the sample also encode this CDR3. The chain employs TRBV5-1 and TRBJ2-5; 7 bases match TRBD1. The CDR3 sequence is 14 residues long. In germline, CDR1 is SGHRS, CDR2 YFSETQ. With 0 bases clipped from V and 1 base from J, the junction kept 0 bases outside the gene matches. CDR3 sequence reads: CASSLGQGQETQYF. The CDR3 DNA is TGCGCCAGCAGCTTGGGACAGGGCCAAGAGACCCAGTACTTC. Full variable domain (rest looked up from reference TRBV5-1 and TRBJ2-5): KAGVTQTPRYLIKTRGQQVTLSCSPISGHRSVSWYQQTPGQGLQFLFEYFSETQRNKGNFPGRFSGRQFSNSRSEMNVSTLELGDSALYLCASSLGQGQETQYFGPGTRLLVL.

This clone appeared a single time. The gene calls are TRBV18 and TRBJ2-2, with TRBD1 matching over 9 bases. The CDR3 runs to 17 residues. Germline trimming cut 2 bases from V and 5 bases from J; bases unmatched to any gene: 9. Germline values: CDR1 KGHSH, CDR2 LQKENI. DNA for the CDR3: TGTGCCAGCTCACCAAGCCGGGACAGGGTCGGGACCGGGGAGCTGTTTTTT. It encodes CASSPSRDRVGTGELFF.

The V call is TRBV6-1, the J call TRBJ1-5; a possible D gene is TRBD1 (6 bases). Germline CDR1 and CDR2: MNHNS and SASEGT. The germline V and J ends were trimmed by 5 bases and 5 bases, with 16 bases remaining between them. The CDR3 length is 15 residues. CDR3 coding DNA: TGTGCCAGCAGTACAGGGAGTTTTAGGGATCAGCCCCAGCATTTT. This codes for CASSTGSFRDQPQHF.

This chain links TRBV2 with TRBJ2-7; TRBD2 matches at 12 bases. Germline V CDR1 and CDR2: SNHLY, FYNNEI. The CDR3 is 14 residues long. V trimming: 5 bases; J trimming: 5 bases; junction bases outside the gene matches: 4. The CDR3 DNA follows: TGTGCCAGCAGTACGACTAGCGGGGGTGACGAGCAGTACTTC. This encodes CASSTTSGGDEQYF.

The genes are TRBV2 and TRBJ2-1; 12 bases fit TRBD2. The CDR3 loop spans 21 amino acids. Germline V gene sequence: CDR1 SNHLY, CDR2 FYNNEI. Germline trimming cut 0 bases from V and 0 bases from J; bases unmatched to any gene: 12. The CDR3 nucleotides are TGTGCCAGCAGTGAAGCGGTCCGACTAGCGGGAGTTTCGAGCTCCTACAATGAGCAGTTCTTC. Its translation is CASSEAVRLAGVSSSYNEQFF.

The chain is built from TRBV18 and TRBJ1-1; a possible D gene is TRBD1 (5 bases). Trimming shortened V by 4 bases and J by 0 bases, and 15 bases separated the two germline ends. Per germline, CDR1 KGHSH and CDR2 LQKENI. The CDR3 extends over 16 amino acids. CDR3 protein: CASSLGPKSMNTEAFF. CDR3 DNA: TGTGCCAGCTCACTGGGGCCGAAGAGTATGAACACTGAAGCTTTCTTT.

The chain combines TRBV11-2 with TRBJ2-7, with 8 positions matching TRBD1. Germline trimming cut 0 bases from V and 3 bases from J; bases unmatched to any gene: 7. CDR3 length: 16 residues. CDR1 is SGHAT and CDR2 is FQNNGV in the germline V gene. Here the CDR3 DNA reads TGTGCCAGCAGCTTAGATCCCGGGACAGGCCGCTACGAGCAGTACTTC. Encoded protein: CASSLDPGTGRYEQYF.

As for this clone: Other DNA sequences of this sample code for an identical CDR3. The chain links TRBV19 to TRBJ2-7; D perhaps matches TRBD1 (6 bases). This CDR3 is built from 13 residues. Between the trimmed V and J ends, which lost 5 bases and 1 base, there was a span of 9 bases. Germline V lookup: CDR1 LNHDA, CDR2 SQIVND (reference sequence). CDR3 sequence: CASSPGQSYEQYF. CDR3 bases: TGTGCCAGTAGTCCAGGACAGTCCTACGAGCAGTACTTC.

The rearrangement joins TRBV10-3 to TRBJ1-2; a weak D match, TRBD1 (5 bases). The CDR3 extends over 13 amino acids. CDR1 and CDR2 from the germline V gene are ENHRY and SYGVKD. With 5 bases removed from V and 3 bases from J, the gap between germline ends came to 10 bases. The CDR3 nucleotides read TGTGCCATCAGTCAGACAGATTACTATGGCTACACCTTC. This codes for CAISQTDYYGYTF.

The V gene is TRBV7-6, the J gene TRBJ2-7; 14 nucleotides match TRBD2. Germline lookup yields CDR1 SGHVS and CDR2 FNYEAQ. The CDR3 is 17 residues long. The junction had 6 bases not matched to a gene; V was cut back by 5 bases and J by 0 bases. CDR3 region: CASSPGLAGGLSYEQYF. CDR3 DNA sequence: TGTGCCAGCAGCCCCGGACTAGCGGGAGGTCTCTCCTACGAGCAGTACTTC.

The chain uses TRBV6-1 and TRBJ2-4; a weak D match, TRBD1 (5 bases). Trimming cost V 0 bases and J 9 bases, with 12 bases left between them. Per germline, CDR1 MNHNS and CDR2 SASEGT. This CDR3 has 14 residues. This chain's CDR3 is CASSEAGRLAIQYF. DNA of the CDR3: TGTGCCAGCAGTGAAGCGGGGCGGCTGGCCATTCAGTACTTC.

The chain joins TRBV7-9 to TRBJ1-3; no clear D. From germline, CDR1 is SEHNR and CDR2 FQNEAQ (reference sequence). The CDR3 runs 16 residues. Trimming took 5 bases from V and 3 from J, leaving 17 bases between them. This CDR3 is CASSATLQFRGNTIYF. The CDR3 DNA reads as TGTGCCAGCAGCGCGACACTGCAATTTCGTGGAAACACCATATATTTT.

V usage is TRBV29-1 and J usage is TRBJ2-1, with D tentatively TRBD1 (6 bases). Between the trimmed V and J ends, which lost 6 bases and 2 bases, there was a span of 17 bases. The V gene's germline CDR1 is SQVTM and CDR2 ANQGSEA. This CDR3 is built from 15 residues. The CDR3 reads CSVAFLGGAYNEQFF. CDR3 DNA sequence: TGCAGCGTCGCCTTCCTAGGGGGAGCCTACAATGAGCAGTTCTTC.

The V and J genes are TRBV19 and TRBJ2-7, with TRBD2 matching 7 bases. The J segment lost 3 bases and the V segment lost 1 base, leaving 6 bases of the junction unmatched. CDR1 and CDR2 from the germline V gene are LNHDA and SQIVND (reference sequence). The CDR3 covers 15 residues. The CDR3 spells CASSIGSSGYYEQYF. The CDR3 region has the DNA TGTGCCAGTAGTATAGGGTCTAGCGGTTACTACGAGCAGTACTTC.

Notes on this clone: This specimen includes other DNA sequences encoding the same CDR3. This chain uses TRBV7-9 with TRBJ2-5, with D tentatively TRBD1 (5 bases). In germline, CDR1 is SEHNR, CDR2 FQNEAQ (reference sequence). The V end lost 2 bases, the J end lost 1 base, and 8 bases lay between the germline ends. The CDR3 sequence is 14 residues long. The CDR3 loop reads CASSLSGLQETQYF. For the CDR3, the DNA is TGTGCCAGCAGCTTATCAGGGCTCCAAGAGACCCAGTACTTC. The full variable domain, rest sourced from reference TRBV7-9 and TRBJ2-5, is DTGVSQNPRHKITKRGQNVTFRCDPISEHNRLYWYRQTLGQGPEFLTYFQNEAQLEKSRLLSDRFSAERPKGSFSTLEIQRTEQGDSAMYLCASSLSGLQETQYFGPGTRLLVL.

The chain uses TRBV7-9 and TRBJ1-2; maybe TRBD1 (5 bases). The V gene lost 5 bases and the J gene lost 0 bases, with 13 bases spanning the gap. This CDR3 contains 15 residues. Germline V gene data show CDR1 as SEHNR and CDR2 as FQNEAQ (reference sequence). The chain's CDR3 is CASSTGTLTNYGYTF. The CDR3 DNA reads TGTGCCAGCAGCACCGGGACCCTAACTAACTATGGCTACACCTTC.

V is TRBV28 and J is TRBJ1-5, with 7 positions matching TRBD1. Germline assignment: CDR1 MDHEN and CDR2 SYDVKM. V was clipped by 1 base and J by 0 bases; unmatched bases: 9. This CDR3 spans 18 amino acids. The CDR3 DNA reads as TGTGCCAGCAGTTTATTTCAGGGGGGGGACCATAGCAATCAGCCCCAGCATTTT. Translation: CASSLFQGGDHSNQPQHF.

The chain joins TRBV27 to TRBJ1-2; TRBD1 agrees at 9 bases. The CDR3 is 13 amino acids. Germline loops: CDR1 MNHEY, CDR2 SMNVEV (reference sequence). V shed 5 bases, J shed 8 bases, and the junction held 6 bases outside the gene matches. The CDR3 DNA reads as TGTGCCAGCAGTGTGGACAGGGGATGGGGCTACACCTTC. Residues: CASSVDRGWGYTF.

This chain joins TRBV5-1 and TRBJ2-7; D possibly corresponds to TRBD2 (6 bases). The CDR3 has 13 amino acids. V lost 5 bases and J 1 base, leaving 10 bases between the germline ends. Germline V lookup: CDR1 SGHRS, CDR2 YFSETQ. CDR3 region: CASRGGGSYEQYF. The CDR3 DNA sequence: TGCGCCAGCAGGGGAGGAGGATCCTACGAGCAGTACTTC.

The chain has TRBV7-2 and TRBJ2-7; D remains ambiguous. V was cut by 4 bases and J by 3 bases, with 10 bases left in between. Germline values: CDR1 SGHTA, CDR2 FQGNSA. The CDR3 length is 13 residues. The CDR3 DNA is TGTGCCAGCAGCTACGGACGGTTCTACGAGCAGTACTTC. It encodes CASSYGRFYEQYF. Full variable domain (missing parts from reference TRBV7-2 and TRBJ2-7): GAGVSQSPSNKVTEKGKDVELRCDPISGHTALYWYRQSLGQGLEFLIYFQGNSAPDKSGLPSDRFSAERTGGSVSTLTIQRTQQEDSAVYLCASSYGRFYEQYFGPGTRLTVT.

The chain couples TRBV9 to TRBJ1-2, with a weak D call TRBD1 (5 bases). The CDR3 totals 12 residues. The V end was cut by 4 bases, the J end by 4 bases, with 8 bases between. Germline assignment: CDR1 SGDLS and CDR2 YYNGEE. The CDR3 bases are TGTGCCAGCAGCACTACAGGCTATGGCTACACCTTC. This codes for CASSTTGYGYTF.

V usage is TRBV5-1 and J usage is TRBJ2-7; no firm D call. V lost 0 bases and J 0 bases, leaving 7 bases between the germline ends. CDR1 SGHRS and CDR2 YFSETQ come from the germline V gene. The CDR3 runs 14 residues. The CDR3 protein is CASSLGANSYEQYF. DNA for the CDR3: TGCGCCAGCAGCTTGGGGGCGAACTCCTACGAGCAGTACTTC.